The 30 T cell receptor beta chains listed next were all sequenced from one sample in a study of T cell responses to AZD1222 COVID-19 vaccine. Generated by immunoSEQ multiplex PCR, the TCRdb table keeps only in-frame clones and is missing some. The data contain roughly 170,000 clones, approximately 90% of them seen just once; the ten biggest clones take up 2.5% to 3.5%. Sample: peripheral blood, taken on day 0 of AZD1222 vaccination. These receptors were taken from an adult in good health.

V usage is TRBV2 and J usage is TRBJ2-7, with 7 bases identical to TRBD1. V lost 10 bases and J lost 0; bases outside the gene matches: 6. Germline lookup yields CDR1 SNHLY and CDR2 FYNNEI. This CDR3 is built from 13 residues. CDR3 region: CATTRDSSYEQYF. CDR3 DNA sequence: TGTGCCACAACCCGGGACAGCTCCTACGAGCAGTACTTC.

V gene TRBV2 combines with J gene TRBJ1-1; TRBD1 agrees at 10 bases. Germline V gene sequence: CDR1 SNHLY, CDR2 FYNNEI. This CDR3 comprises 15 residues. Trimming removed 5 bases from V and 6 bases from J; junction bases left unmatched: 9. The CDR3 nucleotides read TGTGCCAGCAGTACTCCGGGACAGGGGTTCCCTGAAGCTTTCTTT. Residues: CASSTPGQGFPEAFF.

The chain joins TRBV7-9 to TRBJ1-1; the D is unclear. Germline assignment: CDR1 SEHNR and CDR2 FQNEAQ (reference sequence). The V and J ends lost 1 base and 4 bases respectively, with 16 bases between them. This CDR3 spans 16 amino acids. CDR3 in DNA: TGTGCCAGCAGCTTAGGCGGGCAGTCCCGGGGCACTGAAGCTTTCTTT. It specifies CASSLGGQSRGTEAFF.

This clone was counted between two and nine times. This sequence joins TRBV5-1 and TRBJ1-2; 7 nucleotides line up with TRBD1. From germline, CDR1 is SGHRS and CDR2 YFSETQ. CDR3 length: 14 amino acids. The trim removed 4 bases at V and 4 bases at J, leaving 7 bases unmatched. This chain's CDR3 is CASSPGPGGYGYTF. The CDR3, as DNA: TGCGCCAGCAGCCCCGGTCCAGGGGGCTATGGCTACACCTTC. Full variable domain (outside the CDR3, taken from reference TRBV5-1 and TRBJ1-2): KAGVTQTPRYLIKTRGQQVTLSCSPISGHRSVSWYQQTPGQGLQFLFEYFSETQRNKGNFPGRFSGRQFSNSRSEMNVSTLELGDSALYLCASSPGPGGYGYTFGSGTRLTVV.

The V and J genes are TRBV4-3 and TRBJ1-2, with TRBD1 matching over 7 bases. This CDR3 is built from 14 residues. The germline V gene has CDR1 LGHNA and CDR2 YSLEER. V trimming: 2 bases; J trimming: 4 bases; junction bases outside the gene matches: 4. Here the CDR3 DNA reads TGCGCCAGCAGCCAATCCCGGGACAGCTATGGCTACACCTTC. Translation: CASSQSRDSYGYTF.

This chain uses TRBV5-6 with TRBJ1-2; weak D call: TRBD1 (5 bases). V lost 4 bases and J 6 bases, leaving 16 bases between the germline ends. The CDR3 loop spans 14 amino acids. CDR1 SGHDT and CDR2 YYEEEE come from the germline V gene. As DNA, the CDR3 is TGTGCCAGCAGCGCGGACCCGAGGGACCATGGCTACACCTTC. Amino acid sequence: CASSADPRDHGYTF. Together with reference TRBV5-6 and TRBJ1-2, the CDR3 gives the full variable domain: DAGVTQSPTHLIKTRGQQVTLRCSPKSGHDTVSWYQQALGQGPQFIFQYYEEEERQRGNFPDRFSGHQFPNYSSELNVNALLLGDSALYLCASSADPRDHGYTFGSGTRLTVV.

Notes on this clone: Other DNA sequences in this sample translate to the same CDR3. The chain recombines TRBV5-5 with TRBJ1-5; TRBD1 agrees at 10 bases. CDR1 and CDR2 (germline): SGHKS, YYEKEE (reference sequence). The CDR3 runs 14 residues. V was pared by 0 bases and J by 6 bases, with 0 bases of the junction left unmatched. CDR3 DNA sequence: TGTGCCAGCAGCTTGGGGACAGGGGGTCAGCCCCAGCATTTT. It yields the protein CASSLGTGGQPQHF.

The chain joins TRBV7-9 to TRBJ2-2, with D unresolved. Trimming removed 1 base at V and 2 bases at J, with 5 bases between. CDR3 length: 14 residues. Looked up from germline, CDR1 is SEHNR and CDR2 is FQNEAQ (reference sequence). CDR3 region: CASSLERNTGELFF. CDR3 coding DNA: TGTGCCAGCAGCTTAGAGCGTAACACCGGGGAGCTGTTTTTT.

As for this clone: The junction shows a germline mismatch at one end, possibly a read error. V usage is TRBV3-1 (or the pseudogene TRBV3-2) and J usage is TRBJ2-2; D is perhaps TRBD2 (6 bases). The germline gives CDR1 LGHDT, CDR2 YNNKEL (reference sequence). This CDR3 has 16 residues. The DNA of the CDR3 is TGTGCCAGCTGCCATGGAGGGGCAGGAAGCACCGGGGAGCTGTTTTTT. This codes for CASCHGGAGSTGELFF.

The V gene is TRBV4-3, the J gene TRBJ2-2; D is ambiguous. This CDR3 region has 15 residues. V lost 0 bases, J lost 1 base, and 6 bases lay in between. Germline assignment: CDR1 LGHNA and CDR2 YSLEER. The chain's CDR3 is CASSQEGRNTGELFF. The CDR3 nucleotides read TGCGCCAGCAGCCAAGAGGGAAGGAACACCGGGGAGCTGTTTTTT.

This clone has just one count. The rearrangement joins TRBV12-3 or TRBV12-4 to TRBJ1-3, with D maybe TRBD1 (5 bases). The CDR3 is made up of 13 amino acids. V lost 3 bases to trimming and J lost 5 bases, with 8 bases between them. Written as DNA, the CDR3 is TGTGCCAGCAGTTTGGGACGGCGAAACACCATATATTTT. This sequence encodes CASSLGRRNTIYF.

V is TRBV6-5 and J is TRBJ1-1; the D gene is possibly TRBD1 (6 bases). There are 14 residues in the CDR3. V lost 6 bases and J lost 3, with 14 bases in between. Germline V gives CDR1 MNHEY, CDR2 SVGAGI. CDR3 residues: CASRDRISDTEAFF. Here the CDR3 DNA reads TGTGCCAGCAGAGACAGGATAAGTGACACTGAAGCTTTCTTT.

The CDR3, as DNA: TGTGCCAGAAGCTTGGCCCGAGTTAACGTAGAAAGGGACCGTAACTATGGCTACACCTTC. Residues: CARSLARVNVERDRNYGYTF. The rearrangement links TRBV5-3 to TRBJ1-2, with TRBD1 as a possible D gene (5 bases). TRBV5-3 is given ORF status, its function remaining uncertain. V was trimmed by 0 bases and J by 1 base, leaving 25 bases between them. The CDR3 is 20 residues long.

This CDR3 reads CASSVQGEGYTF. The DNA of the CDR3 is TGTGCCAGCAGCGTCCAGGGTGAGGGCTACACCTTC. The genes are TRBV7-9 and TRBJ1-2; maybe TRBD1 (5 bases). Germline CDR1 reads SEHNR; CDR2 reads FQNEAQ (reference sequence). V was cut by 5 bases and J by 8 bases, with 12 bases left in between. The CDR3 is 12 residues long.

This clone turned up a few times. The chain uses TRBV6-2 or TRBV6-3 and TRBJ2-1; TRBD2 aligns across 11 bases. V was clipped by 5 bases and J by 2 bases; unmatched bases: 14. The CDR3 has 19 residues. CDR1 and CDR2 (germline): MNHEY, SVGEGT. The CDR3 bases are TGTGCCAGCAGTCCCCAAATAGCGGGGGGGCTCACTCCCTACAATGAGCAGTTCTTC. Residues: CASSPQIAGGLTPYNEQFF.

The chain links TRBV4-3 to TRBJ2-2; a weak D match, TRBD2 (7 bases). Germline V gene sequence: CDR1 LGHNA, CDR2 YSLEER. The ends were cut back, 6 bases at V and 3 bases at J, with 11 bases in the middle. The CDR3 contains 14 residues. CDR3 amino acids: CASSRGGDTGELFF. The CDR3 DNA reads TGCGCCAGCAGTAGAGGGGGGGACACCGGGGAGCTGTTTTTT.

The chain employs TRBV6-5 and TRBJ2-3, with 9 nucleotides matching TRBD1. The CDR3 contains 14 residues. V was pared by 8 bases and J by 2 bases, with 5 bases of the junction left unmatched. Germline V gives CDR1 MNHEY, CDR2 SVGAGI. The CDR3 DNA reads as TGTGCCAGCCGGGACAGGGCTATCACAGATACGCAGTATTTT. Translated: CASRDRAITDTQYF.

The rearrangement uses TRBV6-5 and TRBJ2-7; TRBD1 aligns across 7 bases. This CDR3 is built from 15 residues. Germline V gene lookup returns CDR1 MNHEY and CDR2 SVGAGI. After removal of 6 bases from V and 4 bases from J, the junction contained 12 bases not matched to a gene. CDR3 nucleotide sequence: TGTGCCAGCAGAAGAGGGGGCGCGACGCCTTACGAGCAGTACTTC. Its protein is CASRRGGATPYEQYF.

This sequence joins TRBV27 and TRBJ1-1; TRBD1 matches 7 bases. Germline CDR1 MNHEY, CDR2 SMNVEV (reference sequence). After removal of 5 bases from V and 6 bases from J, the junction contained 3 bases not matched to a gene. The CDR3 spans 12 residues. The CDR3 here is CASSPQGAEAFF. CDR3 nucleotide sequence: TGTGCCAGCAGTCCGCAGGGGGCTGAAGCTTTCTTT.

The V and J genes are TRBV6-5 and TRBJ2-2; tentatively, D is TRBD2 (5 bases). V gave up 6 bases and J gave up 5 bases, with 7 bases separating them. Germline loops: CDR1 MNHEY, CDR2 SVGAGI. The CDR3 totals 12 residues. This chain's CDR3 is CASSRGTGELFF. The DNA of the CDR3 is TGTGCCAGCAGCCGGGGAACCGGGGAGCTGTTTTTT.

This chain uses TRBV5-1 with TRBJ2-5; TRBD2 aligns across 13 bases. Losses at the gene ends were 4 bases for V and 4 bases for J; bases not matched to a gene: 4. The CDR3 covers 15 residues. Germline CDR1 reads SGHRS; CDR2 reads YFSETQ. CDR3 protein: CASSPGLAGVETQYF. DNA of the CDR3: TGCGCCAGCAGCCCAGGACTAGCGGGGGTAGAGACCCAGTACTTC. The whole variable domain, remainder taken from reference TRBV5-1 and TRBJ2-5, is KAGVTQTPRYLIKTRGQQVTLSCSPISGHRSVSWYQQTPGQGLQFLFEYFSETQRNKGNFPGRFSGRQFSNSRSEMNVSTLELGDSALYLCASSPGLAGVETQYFGPGTRLLVL.

The rearrangement links TRBV20-1 to TRBJ2-3, with 9 bases that match TRBD2. CDR3 length equals 14 residues. With V trimmed by 3 bases and J by 4 bases, 5 bases remained unmatched. In germline, CDR1 is DFQATT, CDR2 SNEGSKA (reference sequence). The chain's CDR3 is CSASTLAGADTQYF. CDR3 nucleotide sequence: TGCAGTGCTAGTACCTTAGCGGGGGCAGATACGCAGTATTTT.

The CDR3 DNA sequence: TGTGCCAGCAGTTACGGGAGGGGGGGAGGCACTGAAGCTTTCTTT. Translated, it gives CASSYGRGGGTEAFF. The rearrangement links TRBV6-5 to TRBJ1-1, with a possible D match to TRBD1 (6 bases). The ends were cut back, 2 bases at V and 4 bases at J, with 14 bases in the middle. This CDR3 comprises 15 residues. The V gene's germline CDR1 is MNHEY and CDR2 SVGAGI.

The gene calls are TRBV2 and TRBJ2-5; D might be TRBD2 (5 bases). V dropped 5 bases and J dropped 5 bases, with 9 bases sitting between them. The germline V gene has CDR1 SNHLY and CDR2 FYNNEI. The CDR3 length is 12 residues. The CDR3 nucleotides read TGTGCCAGCAGTTGGAGCGGCGAGACCCAGTACTTC. Amino acids: CASSWSGETQYF.

This chain uses TRBV6-2 or TRBV6-3 with TRBJ2-1, with D unresolved. V was trimmed by 4 bases and J by 10 bases, leaving 17 bases between them. The CDR3 has 14 amino acids. Looked up from germline, CDR1 is MNHEY and CDR2 is SVGEGT. The CDR3 DNA sequence: TGTGCCAGCAGTTTCGTAGTCGGGTACGAGGAGCAGTTCTTC. It specifies CASSFVVGYEEQFF.

The gene calls are TRBV19 and TRBJ2-1; 11 bases map to TRBD1. This CDR3 spans 16 amino acids. Trimming at V came to 9 bases and at J to 12 bases, leaving 19 bases not matched to a gene. The V gene's germline CDR1 is LNHDA and CDR2 SQIVND (reference sequence). DNA for the CDR3: TGTGCCAGCAAGGACAGGGGGCATCTCCAAAACCCTCGGCAGTTCTTC. Its translation is CASKDRGHLQNPRQFF.

This clone has a handful of counts. The rearrangement links TRBV14 to TRBJ2-7, with D tentatively TRBD2 (6 bases). Germline lookup yields CDR1 SGHDN and CDR2 FVKESK. V lost 5 bases and J 1 base, leaving 12 bases between the germline ends. The CDR3 contains 14 residues. CDR3 residues: CASSFGGASYEQYF. In DNA form, the CDR3 reads TGTGCCAGCAGCTTCGGAGGGGCGTCCTACGAGCAGTACTTC.

The chain couples TRBV4-1 to TRBJ1-1, with unresolved D. V lost 2 bases and J 0 bases, leaving 10 bases between the germline ends. This CDR3 is built from 15 residues. Germline CDR1 is MGHRA and CDR2 is YSYEKL. The CDR3 here is CASSQLEGMNTEAFF. As DNA, the CDR3 is TGCGCCAGCAGCCAACTCGAGGGTATGAACACTGAAGCTTTCTTT.

The V and J genes are TRBV25-1 and TRBJ1-4; TRBD1 agrees at 8 bases. Germline V gene lookup returns CDR1 MGHDK and CDR2 SYGVNS. V shed 2 bases and J 4 bases; nucleotides not matched to a gene: 9. The length of the CDR3 is 17 residues. CDR3 sequence: CASSEVGRGRGNEKLFF. CDR3 coding DNA: TGTGCCAGCAGTGAAGTCGGCAGGGGGCGCGGTAATGAAAAACTGTTTTTT. Using reference TRBV25-1 and TRBJ1-4 for the parts outside the CDR3, the full variable domain is EADIYQTPRYLVIGTGKKITLECSQTMGHDKMYWYQQDPGMELHLIHYSYGVNSTEKGDLSSESTVSRIRTEHFPLTLESARPSHTSQYLCASSEVGRGRGNEKLFFGSGTQLSVL.

The chain combines TRBV11-2 with TRBJ2-1; tentatively, D is TRBD2 (6 bases). V was trimmed by 1 base and J by 0 bases, leaving 10 bases between them. The CDR3 spans 16 residues. Germline-derived CDR1 and CDR2 are SGHAT and FQNNGV. The CDR3 here is CASSLVRGSSYNEQFF. The CDR3 DNA reads as TGTGCCAGCAGCTTAGTTCGGGGGAGCTCCTACAATGAGCAGTTCTTC.